This T cell receptor (beta chain) was obtained from a study of neurological immune-mediated disorders. Study results and limitations: There were no CDR3 amino acid sequences shared by expanded clones across subjects, a result suggesting private repertoires in all groups.

This clonotype was seen ten or more times. The antigen remains unidentified. TCRdb independently ran MiXCR on the 5' RACE reads; one entry per CDR3 protein. Seen here are some 65,000 distinct CDR3 sequences, 4.1% observed once, and the top ten hold 2.6%. Germline V gives CDR1 SGHTA, CDR2 FQGTGA. The V gene lost 5 bases and the J gene lost 4 bases, with 18 bases spanning the gap. The CDR3 is 16 amino acids. This sequence joins TRBV7-3 and TRBJ2-1, with a possible D match to TRBD2 (7 bases). This sequence was found in a man aged 45 to 65 with multiple sclerosis. The sequencing sample was made of PBMCs. The DNA for the CDR3 is TGTGCCAGCAGCCCGCAGGGGCAGCGGGGATACAATGAGCAGTTCTTC. Amino acids: CASSPQGQRGYNEQFF.